This T cell receptor (beta chain) originates from a study of T cell changes during pregnancy in multiple sclerosis. Assay: immunoSEQ multiplex PCR; the TCRdb copy retains only in-frame clones and omits some. The sample lists about 50,000 clones; approximately 90% were seen once. The CDR3 contains 13 residues. Germline loops: CDR1 MDHEN, CDR2 SYDVKM. Trimming removed 2 bases at V and 7 bases at J, with 9 bases between. The chain combines TRBV28 with TRBJ2-1; D is undetermined. This sample comprised CD4+ T cells from peripheral blood mononuclear cells, obtained before pregnancy. The sequence derives from a female donor with multiple sclerosis, enrolled in a pregnancy study. The CDR3 loop is CASSLAVENEQFF. In DNA, the CDR3 is TGTGCCAGCAGTTTAGCGGTGGAAAATGAGCAGTTCTTC.